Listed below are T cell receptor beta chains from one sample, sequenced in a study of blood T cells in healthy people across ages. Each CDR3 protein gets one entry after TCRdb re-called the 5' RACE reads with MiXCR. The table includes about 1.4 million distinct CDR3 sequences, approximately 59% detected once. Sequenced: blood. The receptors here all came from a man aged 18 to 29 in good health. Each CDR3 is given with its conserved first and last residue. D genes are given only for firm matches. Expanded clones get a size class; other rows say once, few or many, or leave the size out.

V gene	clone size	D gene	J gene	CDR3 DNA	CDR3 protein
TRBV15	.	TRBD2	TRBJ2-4	TGTGCCACCAGCAGAGGACTAGCGGGGGGGCCAAGAGAGAGTAACATTCAGTACTTC	CATSRGLAGGPRESNIQYF
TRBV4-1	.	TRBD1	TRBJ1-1	TGCGCCAGCAGCCAAGCACCGACAGGGGGAACGAATACTGAAGCTTTCTTT	CASSQAPTGGTNTEAFF
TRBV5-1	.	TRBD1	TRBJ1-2	TGCGCCAGCAGCCCGGGACAGCAAAAAGGCTACACCTTC	CASSPGQQKGYTF
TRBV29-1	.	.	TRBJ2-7	TGCAGCGTTTCCGGGACCCCAGCGTACGAGCAGTACTTC	CSVSGTPAYEQYF
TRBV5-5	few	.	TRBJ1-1	TGTGCCAGCAGCCGCGGGGGGCGAGAGAACACTGAAGCTTTCTTT	CASSRGGRENTEAFF
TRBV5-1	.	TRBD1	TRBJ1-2	TGCGCCAGCAGCTCGCTAGGGACAGACTATGGCTACACCTTC	CASSSLGTDYGYTF
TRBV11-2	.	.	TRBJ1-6	TGTGCCAGCAGCACCCTGGGGTTGGGTAAATCACCCCTCCACTTT	CASSTLGLGKSPLHF
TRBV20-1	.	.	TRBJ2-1	TGCAGTGCCCAAGCAGGGGTCAGGGCCTACAATGAGCAGTTCTTC	CSAQAGVRAYNEQFF
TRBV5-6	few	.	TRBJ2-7	TGTGCCAGCAGCTCGGAAATAAGACAGCGCCCTTCGGACGAGCAGTACTTC	CASSSEIRQRPSDEQYF
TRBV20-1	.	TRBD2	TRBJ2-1	TGCAGTGCCGCATTGGAGACTAGCGGTTCACCCCGACAGTTCTTC	CSAALETSGSPRQFF
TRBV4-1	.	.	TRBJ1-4	TGCGCCAGCAGCCACGACAGCGGCCGGAATGAAAAACTGTTTTTT	CASSHDSGRNEKLFF
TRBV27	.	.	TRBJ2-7	TGTGCCAGCCAGGGACTCAGGAGCTCCTACGAGCAGTACTTC	CASQGLRSSYEQYF
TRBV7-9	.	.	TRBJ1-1	TGTGCCAGCAGCTTCGACGGACTGTTGAACACTGAAGCTTTCTTT	CASSFDGLLNTEAFF